These 5 T cell receptor beta chains were sequenced from one sample in a study of T cell repertoires in cytomegalovirus infection. TCRdb re-derived calls from the reads in MiXCR, one entry per CDR3 protein. The data show 400,000 or so distinct CDR3 sequences, 15% to 20% seen once. The sequenced sample was PBMCs. Receptors originate from a human donor in good health (CMV status not recorded). Some clones in this sample may be carry-over from other donors' samples.

The chain carries TRBV6-6 and TRBJ1-1, with unresolved D. This CDR3 comprises 12 residues. Germline values: CDR1 MNHNY, CDR2 SVGAGI (reference sequence). The germline V and J ends were trimmed by 2 bases and 6 bases, with 7 bases remaining between them. CDR3 sequence (DNA): TGTGCCAGCAGTTACGCGGGATCTGAAGCTTTCTTT. It translates to CASSYAGSEAFF.

This clonotype was counted many times. The chain has TRBV4-3 and TRBJ1-4; D gene unclear. The CDR3 is 15 residues long. V dropped 1 base and J dropped 7 bases, with 13 bases sitting between them. The germline CDR1 and CDR2 sequences are LGHNA and YSLEER. The CDR3 DNA reads TGCGCCAGCAGCCAAGGGAGCAGATCGGTTGAAAAACTGTTTTTT. Encoded protein: CASSQGSRSVEKLFF.

V usage is TRBV29-1 and J usage is TRBJ2-3, with 7 bases lining up with TRBD2. Germline assignment: CDR1 SQVTM and CDR2 ANQGSEA. The J segment lost 4 bases and the V segment lost 4 bases, leaving 5 bases of the junction unmatched. CDR3 size: 13 residues. The CDR3 here is CSVARLAADTQYF. The CDR3 DNA reads TGCAGCGTTGCTCGGCTAGCGGCAGATACGCAGTATTTT.

The sample holds many counts of this clonotype. The chain employs TRBV6-5 and TRBJ1-1, with a tentative D call TRBD1 (5 bases). Trimming removed 5 bases from V and 4 bases from J, with 14 bases in between. CDR1 and CDR2 from the germline V gene are MNHEY and SVGAGI. The CDR3 length is 14 residues. The CDR3 is CASSKFGGGTEAFF. As DNA, the CDR3 is TGTGCCAGCAGTAAGTTCGGGGGGGGCACTGAAGCTTTCTTT.

This chain links TRBV5-1 with TRBJ2-5, with unresolved D. CDR3 length: 13 residues. The V end was cut by 4 bases, the J end by 1 base, with 8 bases between. The germline gives CDR1 SGHRS, CDR2 YFSETQ. The CDR3 sequence is CASSADSQETQYF. DNA for the CDR3: TGCGCCAGCAGCGCCGACTCCCAAGAGACCCAGTACTTC.